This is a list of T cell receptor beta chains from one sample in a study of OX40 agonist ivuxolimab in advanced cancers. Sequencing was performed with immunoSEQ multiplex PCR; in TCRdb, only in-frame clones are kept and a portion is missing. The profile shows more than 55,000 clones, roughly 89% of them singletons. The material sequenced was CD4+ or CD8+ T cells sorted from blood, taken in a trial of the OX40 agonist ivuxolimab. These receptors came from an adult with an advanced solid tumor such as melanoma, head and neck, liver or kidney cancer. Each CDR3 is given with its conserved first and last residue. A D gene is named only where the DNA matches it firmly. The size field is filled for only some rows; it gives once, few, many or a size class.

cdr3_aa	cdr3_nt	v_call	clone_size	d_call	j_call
CASSSLAGGTWETQYF	TGTGCCAGCAGCTCCCTTGCGGGGGGGACGTGGGAGACCCAGTACTTC	TRBV7-2	.	TRBD2	TRBJ2-5
CASSLGAYGYTF	TGTGCCAGCAGCTTGGGCGCGTATGGCTACACCTTC	TRBV11-3	.	.	TRBJ1-2
CASKRMGRNTEAFF	TGTGCCAGCAAGAGGATGGGGCGGAACACTGAAGCTTTCTTT	TRBV2	.	.	TRBJ1-1
CATSSFVGGSYNEQFF	TGTGCCACCAGCAGTTTTGTAGGGGGCTCCTACAATGAGCAGTTCTTC	TRBV15	.	.	TRBJ2-1
CASSSTQSNQPQHF	TGTGCCAGCTCATCAACCCAAAGCAATCAGCCCCAGCATTTT	TRBV18	.	.	TRBJ1-5
CASSPPGLAGGSNEQFF	TGTGCCAGCTCACCCCCGGGACTAGCGGGGGGGAGTAATGAGCAGTTCTTC	TRBV18	.	TRBD2	TRBJ2-1
CASSSQGDGSPLHF	TGTGCCAGCAGCTCACAGGGGGATGGTTCACCCCTCCACTTT	TRBV5-6	.	TRBD1	TRBJ1-6
CASSSGQRQSEAFF	TGTGCCAGCAGCTCGGGACAGAGGCAGTCTGAAGCTTTCTTT	TRBV7-3	once	TRBD1	TRBJ1-1
CASSFTGLETQYF	TGTGCCAGCAGTTTTACAGGGTTGGAGACCCAGTACTTC	TRBV27	.	.	TRBJ2-5
CASSSTGGGVAKNIQYF	TGCGCCAGCAGCTCTACAGGGGGCGGAGTGGCCAAAAACATTCAGTACTTC	TRBV5-1	.	TRBD1	TRBJ2-4
CASSFSTGGYEQYF	TGTGCCAGCAGTTTCAGTACAGGGGGCTACGAGCAGTACTTC	TRBV28	.	TRBD1	TRBJ2-7
CAWSRGGHYNEQFF	TGTGCCTGGAGTAGAGGGGGCCACTACAATGAGCAGTTCTTC	TRBV30	.	TRBD1	TRBJ2-1
CSVVTGMNTEAFF	TGCAGCGTCGTGACAGGGATGAACACTGAAGCTTTCTTT	TRBV29-1	.	TRBD1	TRBJ1-1
CASSIGSAQETQYF	TGTGCCAGTAGTATCGGCTCAGCTCAAGAGACCCAGTACTTC	TRBV19	.	.	TRBJ2-5
CASRATGATNEKLFF	TGTGCCAGCAGGGCAACAGGGGCGACTAATGAAAAACTGTTTTTT	TRBV2	.	TRBD1	TRBJ1-4
CASSAPGGATSGDTQYF	TGTGCCAGCAGCGCACCAGGGGGCGCCACGTCGGGAGATACGCAGTATTTT	TRBV11-3	.	TRBD1	TRBJ2-3
CASSLTVRSSSGNTIYF	TGTGCCAGCAGCCTTACAGTCCGTTCCAGCTCTGGAAACACCATATATTTT	TRBV7-2	.	.	TRBJ1-3
CASSQWTSEKLFF	TGTGCCAGCAGTCAATGGACTAGTGAAAAACTGTTTTTT	TRBV7-9	.	.	TRBJ1-4
CASSLDILTNEQFF	TGTGCCAGCAGCTTAGATATCCTTACCAATGAGCAGTTCTTC	TRBV7-7	once	.	TRBJ2-1
CASSMRREGEAFF	TGTGCCAGCAGCATGAGGAGGGAGGGCGAAGCTTTCTTT	TRBV5-4	.	.	TRBJ1-1
CASSLEGRNQPQHF	TGTGCCAGCAGCTTAGAAGGGCGGAATCAGCCCCAGCATTTT	TRBV7-8	.	.	TRBJ1-5
CASSSLRDSSSSGANVLTF	TGTGCCAGCAGCTCCTTGAGGGACAGTTCTTCCTCTGGGGCCAACGTCCTGACTTTC	TRBV7-6	once	TRBD1	TRBJ2-6
CASSVEGTHGVDEQFF	TGTGCCAGCAGCGTCGAGGGGACCCACGGGGTCGATGAGCAGTTCTTC	TRBV9	.	.	TRBJ2-1
CASSLTGLRNTIYF	TGTGCCAGCAGCTTGACGGGCCTCAGAAACACCATATATTTT	TRBV7-9	.	.	TRBJ1-3
CASTPPHMGDTEAFF	TGTGCCAGCACACCCCCCCATATGGGAGACACTGAAGCTTTCTTT	TRBV28	.	.	TRBJ1-1
CASSLGWLANTGELFF	TGTGCCAGCAGTTTAGGGTGGTTGGCGAACACCGGGGAGCTGTTTTTT	TRBV27	.	.	TRBJ2-2
CASSRVRENYGYTF	TGTGCCAGCAGTCGTGTCAGGGAAAACTATGGCTACACCTTC	TRBV5-6	few	.	TRBJ1-2
CASSPPGRNEAFF	TGTGCCAGCAGCCCGCCGGGACGGAATGAAGCTTTCTTT	TRBV7-2	.	.	TRBJ1-1
CASSPPRVINYGYTF	TGTGCCAGCAGCCCGCCCAGGGTGATTAACTATGGCTACACCTTC	TRBV28	.	.	TRBJ1-2
CASSLGEEGYEQYF	TGCGCCAGCAGCCTCGGGGAGGAAGGCTACGAGCAGTACTTC	TRBV4-1	.	.	TRBJ2-7
CASSLQGEGGTDTQYF	TGCGCCAGCAGCTTACAGGGGGAAGGCGGCACAGATACGCAGTATTTT	TRBV5-1	.	TRBD1	TRBJ2-3
CASISGANVLTF	TGTGCCAGCATCTCTGGGGCCAACGTCCTGACTTTC	TRBV6-5	.	.	TRBJ2-6
CASSELGQENYEQYF	TGTGCCAGCAGTGAATTAGGGCAGGAGAACTACGAGCAGTACTTC	TRBV2	.	.	TRBJ2-7
CASSVAPGQGKYYGYTF	TGTGCCAGCAGCGTAGCCCCCGGACAGGGGAAATACTATGGCTACACCTTC	TRBV9	.	TRBD1	TRBJ1-2
CAISGSGNIQYF	TGTGCCATCAGTGGCTCGGGAAACATTCAGTACTTC	TRBV10-3	few	.	TRBJ2-4
CASSPRGTRGSYEQYF	TGTGCCAGCTCACCAAGAGGAACGAGGGGGTCCTACGAGCAGTACTTC	TRBV18	.	.	TRBJ2-7
CASSLSGQTHYEQYF	TGTGCCAGCAGCTTGTCGGGACAGACCCACTACGAGCAGTACTTC	TRBV5-6	.	TRBD1	TRBJ2-7
CASSYGSIQYF	TGTGCCAGCAGTTACGGGAGCATTCAGTACTTC	TRBV6-5	.	.	TRBJ2-4
CASSLVFGYGGEAFF	TGTGCCAGCAGTTTAGTGTTTGGGTACGGTGGGGAAGCTTTCTTT	TRBV28	.	.	TRBJ1-1
CASSLFRGPGTGELFF	TGTGCCAGCAGCTTATTCAGGGGGCCCGGCACCGGGGAGCTGTTTTTT	TRBV7-3	.	TRBD1	TRBJ2-2
CAWSLGGTGYSYEQYF	TGTGCCTGGAGTCTCGGGGGGACAGGATACTCCTACGAGCAGTACTTC	TRBV30	few	.	TRBJ2-7
CASSLDSNQPQHF	TGTGCCAGCAGCTTAGATAGCAATCAGCCCCAGCATTTT	TRBV7-8	.	.	TRBJ1-5
CGRGGNTEAFF	TGCGGCAGAGGAGGGAACACTGAAGCTTTCTTT	TRBV20-1	.	.	TRBJ1-1
CASSPTGIHGYTF	TGTGCCAGCAGTCCGACAGGGATACATGGCTACACCTTC	TRBV28	once	TRBD1	TRBJ1-2
CASRQENNSPLHF	TGTGCCAGCAGGCAGGAGAATAATTCACCCCTCCACTTT	TRBV2	few	.	TRBJ1-6
CASSTRTPNTEAFF	TGTGCCAGTAGTACCCGGACCCCGAACACTGAAGCTTTCTTT	TRBV19	.	.	TRBJ1-1
CASSESTRGTGELFF	TGTGCCAGCAGCGAAAGTACGAGGGGCACCGGGGAGCTGTTTTTT	TRBV9	.	.	TRBJ2-2
CASSLRTPGGPGELFF	TGTGCCAGCAGCTTAAGGACCCCCGGCGGCCCCGGGGAGCTGTTTTTT	TRBV7-2	.	.	TRBJ2-2
CASSPQNTEAFF	TGTGCCAGCTCACCCCAGAACACTGAAGCTTTCTTT	TRBV18	.	.	TRBJ1-1
CASSPSAGEHNEQFF	TGTGCCAGCTCACCATCGGCGGGGGAGCACAATGAGCAGTTCTTC	TRBV18	.	TRBD2	TRBJ2-1
CASSSGTSGAYEQYF	TGTGCCAGCAGCTCCGGGACTAGCGGAGCCTACGAGCAGTACTTC	TRBV5-4	.	TRBD2	TRBJ2-7
CASSGDRGDQPQHF	TGTGCCAGCAGTGGGGACAGGGGGGATCAGCCCCAGCATTTT	TRBV2	.	TRBD1	TRBJ1-5
CASSLEVSTQYF	TGTGCCAGCAGCTTAGAGGTGTCAACCCAGTACTTC	TRBV7-9	.	.	TRBJ2-5